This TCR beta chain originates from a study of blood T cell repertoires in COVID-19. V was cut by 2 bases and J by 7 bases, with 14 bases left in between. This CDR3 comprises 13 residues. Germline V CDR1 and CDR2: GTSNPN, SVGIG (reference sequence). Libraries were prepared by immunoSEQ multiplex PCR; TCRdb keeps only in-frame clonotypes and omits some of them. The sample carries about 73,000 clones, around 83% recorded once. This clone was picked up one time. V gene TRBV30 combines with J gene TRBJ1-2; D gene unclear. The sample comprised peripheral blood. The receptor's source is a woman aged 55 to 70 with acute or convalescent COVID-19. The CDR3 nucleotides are TGTGCCTGGAGTCCCTCCCTAGGGAGTGGCTACACCTTC. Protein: CAWSPSLGSGYTF.